This entry lists 22 T cell receptor beta chains sequenced from one sample in a study of shared clonotypes between healthy human individuals. TCRdb keeps only in-frame clones here, not all; method: immunoSEQ multiplex PCR. The sample carries about 2.1 million clones, about 92% recorded once. Naive CD8 cells lacked CD45RO, underwent positive selection for CCR7 and left out terminally differentiated effector memory CD45RA+ cells. The material sequenced was naive CD8+ T cells from PBMCs. The receptors originated from a young man in good health. Some clones in this sample may be carry-over from other donors' samples.

The chain uses TRBV29-1 and TRBJ2-7; TRBD1 is a possible D gene (5 bases). Trimming shortened V by 6 bases and J by 2 bases, and 17 bases separated the two germline ends. The CDR3 loop spans 14 amino acids. The germline V gene encodes CDR1 SQVTM and CDR2 ANQGSEA. As DNA, the CDR3 is TGCAGCGTCCTCCTACCTTCAGGGACCTACGAGCAGTACTTC. Its translation is CSVLLPSGTYEQYF.

Comment on this clone: Different DNA sequences within this sample yield the same CDR3. The chain is built from TRBV7-9 and TRBJ2-7; no reliable D call. This CDR3 is built from 12 residues. V was shortened by 5 bases and J by 6 bases, with 11 bases between the two germline ends. Germline CDR1 reads SEHNR; CDR2 reads FQNEAQ (reference sequence). The CDR3 nucleotides are TGTGCCAGCAGCCCCGGCCCAAGCGAGCAGTACTTC. Residues: CASSPGPSEQYF.

CDR3 sequence: CASSQDRAPHEQYF. The CDR3 bases are TGTGCCAGCAGCCAAGACCGGGCCCCCCACGAGCAGTACTTC. This chain uses TRBV14 with TRBJ2-7; D not resolved. This CDR3 has 14 residues. Germline V lookup: CDR1 SGHDN, CDR2 FVKESK. V was pared by 0 bases and J by 5 bases, with 11 bases between.

The chain recombines TRBV11-2 with TRBJ2-1; 9 positions match TRBD2. The germline V gene encodes CDR1 SGHAT and CDR2 FQNNGV. The CDR3 is 16 amino acids. The V and J ends lost 5 bases and 9 bases, in that order; junction bases with no gene match: 14. The CDR3 region has the DNA TGTGCCAGCAGCCGACGCGAGGCGGGAGGGTTCAGTGAGCAGTTCTTC. Translated, it gives CASSRREAGGFSEQFF.

This rearrangement joins TRBV5-1 to TRBJ2-1; 16 bases are shared with TRBD2. Germline CDR1 reads SGHRS; CDR2 reads YFSETQ. With 2 bases clipped from V and 4 bases from J, the junction kept 6 bases outside the gene matches. The CDR3 length is 18 residues. The CDR3 spells CASSLDGTSGRGYNEQFF. CDR3 nucleotides: TGCGCCAGCAGCTTAGATGGGACTAGCGGGAGGGGGTACAATGAGCAGTTCTTC.

The chain joins TRBV9 to TRBJ2-2; TRBD2 might be the D (6 bases). The V gene lost 4 bases and the J gene lost 5 bases, with 15 bases spanning the gap. The germline V gene has CDR1 SGDLS and CDR2 YYNGEE. The CDR3 extends over 15 amino acids. CDR3 sequence reads: CASSPQRAPTGELFF. CDR3 nucleotide sequence: TGTGCCAGCAGCCCCCAGCGGGCGCCGACCGGGGAGCTGTTTTTT.

This chain links TRBV20-1 with TRBJ1-2; D is ambiguous. There are 11 residues in the CDR3. V was shortened by 3 bases and J by 10 bases, with 12 bases between the two germline ends. Germline V gene data show CDR1 as DFQATT and CDR2 as SNEGSKA (reference sequence). The CDR3 nucleotides read TGCAGTGCTAGTAGTCTCCGGGTCTACACCTTC. Protein sequence: CSASSLRVYTF.

The genes are TRBV7-8 and TRBJ2-3; no clear D. The V gene's germline CDR1 is SGHVS and CDR2 FQNEAQ. Trimming removed 5 bases from V and 3 bases from J, with 9 bases in between. The CDR3 sequence is 13 residues long. CDR3 sequence (DNA): TGTGCCAGCAGCCGAGAGCCGACAGATACGCAGTATTTT. Translated, it gives CASSREPTDTQYF.

This chain joins TRBV19 and TRBJ1-2, with 7 bases identical to TRBD1. CDR1 is LNHDA, CDR2 SQIVND, per germline (reference sequence). This CDR3 is 11 amino acids long. V was clipped by 7 bases and J by 6 bases; unmatched bases: 2. The CDR3 nucleotides read TGTGCCAGTACAGGGGGTCATGGCTACACCTTC. Translation: CASTGGHGYTF.

V usage is TRBV7-9 and J usage is TRBJ2-3; no reliable D call. The V and J ends lost 5 bases and 1 base respectively, with 13 bases between them. Germline CDR1 SEHNR, CDR2 FQNEAQ (reference sequence). The CDR3 runs to 15 residues. CDR3 protein: CASSARQLGTDTQYF. The CDR3 region has the DNA TGTGCCAGCAGCGCTCGTCAACTTGGCACAGATACGCAGTATTTT.

The count of this clone is one. The V gene is TRBV7-3, the J gene TRBJ2-1; 9 positions match TRBD2. The ends lost 5 bases at V and 7 bases at J; junction bases unmatched: 9. This CDR3 has 15 amino acids. Germline V gene sequence: CDR1 SGHTA, CDR2 FQGTGA. The CDR3 region is CASSPIAGVSNEQFF. The CDR3 coding sequence is TGTGCCAGCAGCCCTATAGCGGGAGTATCAAATGAGCAGTTCTTC.

The chain uses TRBV19 and TRBJ2-7; TRBD2 matches 7 bases. CDR3 size: 17 residues. The germline V gene encodes CDR1 LNHDA and CDR2 SQIVND (reference sequence). V trimming: 0 bases; J trimming: 2 bases; junction bases outside the gene matches: 10. The CDR3 bases are TGTGCCAGTAGTATAGATCTGGCTAGCGGAGGCGCCTACGAGCAGTACTTC. This encodes CASSIDLASGGAYEQYF.

The rearrangement joins TRBV4-1 to TRBJ2-5; no definite D call. Germline V gives CDR1 MGHRA, CDR2 YSYEKL. V was shortened by 0 bases and J by 3 bases, with 17 bases between the two germline ends. The CDR3 spans 17 residues. For the CDR3, the DNA is TGCGCCAGCAGCCAAGACCCGGCGCGCTCCGGTAAAGAGACCCAGTACTTC. This sequence encodes CASSQDPARSGKETQYF.

This clone was picked up a small number of times. The chain combines TRBV5-5 with TRBJ1-1, with D uncertain. The CDR3 spans 12 residues. The germline gives CDR1 SGHKS, CDR2 YYEKEE (reference sequence). The V gene lost 4 bases and the J gene lost 8 bases, with 12 bases spanning the gap. CDR3 sequence reads: CASSVDRVEAFF. As DNA, the CDR3 is TGTGCCAGCAGCGTGGATAGGGTCGAAGCTTTCTTT. The full variable domain, its missing parts supplied by reference TRBV5-5 and TRBJ1-1, is DAGVTQSPTHLIKTRGQQVTLRCSPISGHKSVSWYQQVLGQGPQFIFQYYEKEERGRGNFPDRFSARQFPNYSSELNVNALLLGDSALYLCASSVDRVEAFFGQGTRLTVV.

The chain carries TRBV28 and TRBJ1-2; 9 positions match TRBD1. V was clipped by 2 bases and J by 7 bases; unmatched bases: 8. CDR1 is MDHEN, CDR2 SYDVKM, per germline. The CDR3 runs to 15 residues. The CDR3 DNA is TGTGCCAGCAGTTTACACCGGGACAGGGTTAGTGGCTACACCTTC. It is translated as CASSLHRDRVSGYTF.

The chain couples TRBV7-6 to TRBJ2-7; TRBD1 aligns across 9 bases. Germline loops: CDR1 SGHVS, CDR2 FNYEAQ. The CDR3 runs 15 residues. Losses at the gene ends were 4 bases for V and 2 bases for J; bases not matched to a gene: 6. The CDR3 nucleotides are TGTGCCAGCAGCTCCGGGACAGGGCAAGCCTACGAGCAGTACTTC. It yields the protein CASSSGTGQAYEQYF.

V is TRBV7-9 and J is TRBJ1-1; D not resolved. Trimming removed 5 bases at V and 6 bases at J, with 19 bases between. Germline CDR1 is SEHNR and CDR2 is FQNEAQ (reference sequence). The CDR3 has 15 residues. CDR3 nucleotide sequence: TGTGCCAGCAGCCCCCGGTCCCCCTCTGTCGCTGAAGCTTTCTTT. Translation: CASSPRSPSVAEAFF.

Notes on this clone: Different DNA sequences within this sample yield the same CDR3. The chain recombines TRBV15 with TRBJ2-3; weak D call: TRBD2 (5 bases). The germline CDR1 and CDR2 sequences are LNHNV and YYDKDF (reference sequence). This CDR3 has 15 residues. Trimming removed 1 base from V and 0 bases from J, with 8 bases in between. CDR3 in DNA: TGTGCCACCAGCAGAGGAGGCGGGAGCACAGATACGCAGTATTTT. Translating gives CATSRGGGSTDTQYF.

This chain connects TRBV15 to TRBJ1-2; the D gene is possibly TRBD1 (6 bases). The CDR3 contains 17 residues. Germline CDR1 and CDR2: LNHNV and YYDKDF (reference sequence). V lost 3 bases to trimming and J lost 4 bases, with 21 bases between them. The CDR3 is CATSSPAGADSPYGYTF. The CDR3 coding sequence is TGTGCCACCAGCAGCCCAGCGGGGGCCGACTCCCCCTATGGCTACACCTTC.

This chain uses TRBV23-1 with TRBJ1-5; 10 positions match TRBD1. TRBV23-1 is annotated as an ORF whose role is uncertain. V lost 3 bases, J lost 7 bases, and 9 bases stayed unmatched. CDR3 size: 16 residues. Written as DNA, the CDR3 is TGCGCCAGCAGTCACCCGAGACAGGGGGCCGGACAGCCCCAGCATTTT. This sequence encodes CASSHPRQGAGQPQHF.

This clone was observed a single time. The same CDR3 arises from other DNA sequences in this sample as well. The chain joins TRBV9 to TRBJ2-3; 7 bases fit TRBD2. Germline CDR1 SGDLS, CDR2 YYNGEE. The CDR3 runs to 13 residues. The junction had 1 base not matched to a gene; V was cut back by 3 bases and J by 3 bases. The CDR3: CASSGTSTDTQYF. In DNA, the CDR3 is TGTGCCAGCAGCGGGACTAGTACAGATACGCAGTATTTT.

The chain has TRBV28 and TRBJ2-7; D is unclear. The CDR3 has 15 residues. Germline CDR1 and CDR2: MDHEN and SYDVKM. Trimming cost V 5 bases and J 0 bases, with 14 bases left between them. The CDR3 loop is CASSQMVGSSYEQYF. CDR3 sequence (DNA): TGTGCCAGCAGTCAGATGGTGGGCAGCTCCTACGAGCAGTACTTC.